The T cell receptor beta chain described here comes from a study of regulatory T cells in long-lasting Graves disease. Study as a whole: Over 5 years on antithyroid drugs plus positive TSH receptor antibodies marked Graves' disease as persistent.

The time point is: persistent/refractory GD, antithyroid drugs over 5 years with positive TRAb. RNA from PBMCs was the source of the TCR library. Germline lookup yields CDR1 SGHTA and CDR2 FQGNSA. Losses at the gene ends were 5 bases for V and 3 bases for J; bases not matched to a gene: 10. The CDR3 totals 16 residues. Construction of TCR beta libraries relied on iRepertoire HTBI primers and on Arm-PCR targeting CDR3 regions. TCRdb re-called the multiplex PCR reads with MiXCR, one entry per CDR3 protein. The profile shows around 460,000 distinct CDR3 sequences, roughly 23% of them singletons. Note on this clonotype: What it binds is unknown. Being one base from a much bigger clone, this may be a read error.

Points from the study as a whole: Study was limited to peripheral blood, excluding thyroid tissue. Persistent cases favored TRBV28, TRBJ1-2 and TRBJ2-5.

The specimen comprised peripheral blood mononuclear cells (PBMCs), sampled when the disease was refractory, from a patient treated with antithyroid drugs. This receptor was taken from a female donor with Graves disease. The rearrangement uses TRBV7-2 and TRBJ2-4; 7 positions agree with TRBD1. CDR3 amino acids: CASSPTGTPGKNIQYF. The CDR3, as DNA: TGTGCCAGCAGCCCGACAGGGACCCCGGGCAAAAACATTCAGTACTTC.